This T cell receptor (beta chain) was recovered during a study of blood T cell repertoires in COVID-19. Sequencing was performed with immunoSEQ multiplex PCR; in TCRdb, only in-frame clones are kept and a portion is missing. The sample lists fewer than 350,000 clones; about nine tenths were seen once. Which cohort a participant joined came from the clinical history participants gave. For recovered donors of Cohort 3, there were two negative PCRs, clearance, or symptom resolution. V lost 5 bases, J lost 2 bases, and 4 bases stayed unmatched. The CDR3 is made up of 14 amino acids. Germline CDR1 SGHTA, CDR2 FQGTGA.

The chain employs TRBV7-3 and TRBJ2-7; the match to TRBD2 covers 9 bases. The origin of this receptor is a man in his 60s who had recovered from COVID-19. The material sequenced was PBMCs or T cells enriched from blood (not recorded which). The CDR3, as DNA: TGTGCCAGCAGCCCTTTAGCGGGAGCCTACGAGCAGTACTTC. This codes for CASSPLAGAYEQYF.